The 11 T cell receptor beta chains given below trace back to one sample, sequenced in a study of identical twins. TCRdb reprocessed the 5' RACE reads with MiXCR, giving one entry per CDR3 protein. The sample carries more than 650,000 distinct CDR3 sequences, around 5.7% recorded once. Specimen: naive T cells sorted from blood. Source of these receptors: a man aged 18 to 29 in good health.

This clonotype appeared a few times. The chain's CDR3 is CASSYGTHSNQPQHF. The DNA of the CDR3 is TGTGCCAGCTCTTACGGGACACATAGCAATCAGCCCCAGCATTTT. This chain links TRBV12-3 or TRBV12-4 with TRBJ1-5; maybe TRBD1 (6 bases). V was trimmed by 8 bases and J by 0 bases, leaving 14 bases between them. The length of the CDR3 is 15 residues.

CDR3 sequence: CASKEGPGRSGANVLTF. CDR3 DNA sequence: TGTGCCAGCAAAGAGGGCCCGGGTCGGTCTGGGGCCAACGTCCTGACTTTC. The chain joins TRBV6-1 to TRBJ2-6, with D possibly matching TRBD2 (5 bases). The CDR3 runs to 17 residues. V lost 7 bases, J lost 1 base, and 17 bases lay in between. Germline CDR1 reads MNHNS; CDR2 reads SASEGT.

In this sample, this clonotype turned up a few times. The chain uses TRBV27 and TRBJ1-2; D is possibly TRBD1 (6 bases). Germline values: CDR1 MNHEY, CDR2 SMNVEV (reference sequence). V lost 2 bases to trimming and J lost 6 bases, with 13 bases between them. The CDR3 totals 14 residues. This chain's CDR3 is CASSLSWRTDGYTF. In DNA form, the CDR3 reads TGTGCCAGCAGTTTAAGTTGGCGGACAGATGGCTACACCTTC.

This clonotype has a count of ten or more. The V and J genes are TRBV27 and TRBJ2-7; 7 bases agree with TRBD2. Trimming took 1 base from V and 1 from J; bases not matched to a gene: 7. The germline CDR1 and CDR2 sequences are MNHEY and SMNVEV (reference sequence). The CDR3 runs to 16 residues. The CDR3 region has the DNA TGTGCCAGCAGTTTATTAGGCGGGAGTGGTTCCTACGAGCAGTACGTC. Translating it yields CASSLLGGSGSYEQYV.

This clonotype was detected ten times or more. The rearrangement links TRBV12-3 or TRBV12-4 to TRBJ2-7; 9 bases line up with TRBD1. The ends lost 4 bases at V and 3 bases at J; junction bases unmatched: 7. The CDR3 runs to 15 residues. This chain's CDR3 is CASSSPGQGLYEQYF. As DNA, the CDR3 is TGTGCCAGCAGTTCGCCGGGACAGGGCCTCTACGAGCAGTACTTC.

This clonotype came up many times. V gene TRBV12-3 or TRBV12-4 combines with J gene TRBJ2-1; 10 bases map to TRBD1. After removal of 5 bases from V and 7 bases from J, the junction contained 8 bases not matched to a gene. The CDR3 runs 15 residues. CDR3 nucleotide sequence: TGTGCCAGCAGTGTGGACAGGGGGGGCAATAATGAGCAGTTCTTC. The encoded protein is CASSVDRGGNNEQFF.

This clonotype was found many times. In DNA form, the CDR3 reads TGTGCCACCAGCAGAGATCTTTACAAGGACAGAACCTACGAGCAGTACTTC. Amino acid sequence: CATSRDLYKDRTYEQYF. This chain links TRBV15 with TRBJ2-7; a possible D gene is TRBD1 (6 bases). Germline values: CDR1 LNHNV, CDR2 YYDKDF (reference sequence). The CDR3 spans 17 residues. V gave up 0 bases and J gave up 2 bases, with 17 bases separating them.

This clonotype showed up many times. The J gene is TRBJ2-1, the V gene TRBV29-1; 12 positions match TRBD2. The germline V gene has CDR1 SQVTM and CDR2 ANQGSEA. This CDR3 comprises 15 residues. Germline trimming cut 0 bases from V and 10 bases from J; bases unmatched to any gene: 7. CDR3 coding DNA: TGCAGCGTTGAAGACCCTGGACTAGCGGGAAGGGAGCAGTTCTTC. It encodes CSVEDPGLAGREQFF.

This chain uses TRBV28 with TRBJ2-3, with D possibly matching TRBD1 (5 bases). V was pared by 2 bases and J by 0 bases, with 15 bases between. CDR3 length equals 17 residues. Germline V gene lookup returns CDR1 MDHEN and CDR2 SYDVKM. CDR3 sequence (DNA): TGTGCCAGCAGTTTACCCTTGGGCAGGGTGAGCACAGATACGCAGTATTTT. Protein: CASSLPLGRVSTDTQYF.

This clonotype has at least ten counts. The genes are TRBV12-3 or TRBV12-4 and TRBJ2-5; D is ambiguous. The CDR3 runs to 13 residues. Between the trimmed V and J ends, which lost 3 bases and 7 bases, there was a span of 12 bases. CDR3: CASSFRHPGTQYF. The CDR3 nucleotides are TGTGCCAGCAGTTTTCGACATCCGGGGACCCAGTACTTC.

This rearrangement joins TRBV4-3 to TRBJ2-7; the D gene is possibly TRBD2 (5 bases). CDR3 length equals 14 residues. The germline V gene encodes CDR1 LGHNA and CDR2 YSLEER. The V end lost 3 bases, the J end lost 3 bases, and 12 bases lay between the germline ends. This CDR3 reads CASSQAGLDYEQYF. For the CDR3, the DNA is TGCGCCAGCAGCCAGGCAGGACTGGACTACGAGCAGTACTTC.